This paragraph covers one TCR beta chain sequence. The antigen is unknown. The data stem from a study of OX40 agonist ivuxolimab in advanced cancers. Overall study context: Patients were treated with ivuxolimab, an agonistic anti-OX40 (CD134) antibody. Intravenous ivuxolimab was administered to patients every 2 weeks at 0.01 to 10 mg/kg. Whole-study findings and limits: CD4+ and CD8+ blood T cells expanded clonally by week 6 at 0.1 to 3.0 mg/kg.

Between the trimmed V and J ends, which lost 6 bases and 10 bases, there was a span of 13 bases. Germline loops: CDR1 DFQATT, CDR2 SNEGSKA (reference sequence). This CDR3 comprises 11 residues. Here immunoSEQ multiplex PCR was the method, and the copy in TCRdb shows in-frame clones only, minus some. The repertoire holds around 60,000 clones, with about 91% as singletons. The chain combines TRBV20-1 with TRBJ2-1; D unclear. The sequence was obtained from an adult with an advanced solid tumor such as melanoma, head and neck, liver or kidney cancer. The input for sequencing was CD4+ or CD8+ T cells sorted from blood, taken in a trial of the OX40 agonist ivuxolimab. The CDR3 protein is CSAVPGPEQFF. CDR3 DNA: TGCAGTGCGGTTCCGGGCCCAGAGCAGTTCTTC.